This paragraph reports one TCR beta chain. Its antigen is unknown. Base-call qualities are not available, and no considerably larger clone is one nucleotide away. The method behind the library was PCR. Sequencing instrument: Illumina HiSeq 2500. TCR library preparation used molecular barcoding, with unique molecular identifiers applied to normalize quantification of the TCRbeta repertoire. TCRdb took the public reads, trimmed them with fastp at Q25, ran MiXCR for clone calling and kept in-frame beta chains. All rows with the same CDR3 protein become a single entry with the most common DNA and genes. The sample table contains about 500,000 distinct CDR3 sequences; only one count was recorded for over 9.5% of them. The ten largest clones add up to approximately 15% of the sample. The treatment or condition tag for this specimen amounts to: allogeneic hematopoietic cell transplantation with graft depleted of TCRalphabeta T cells and CD19 B cells. Transplant recipients were children who received TCRalphabeta/CD19-depleted allogeneic hematopoietic cell grafts.

As encoded in the germline V gene, CDR1 is MNHEY while CDR2 is SVGAGI. Its CDR3 holds 17 amino acids, cysteine through phenylalanine. The kept DNA is CDR3 alone, 51 bases in frame from the first base. Trimming leaves V shorter by 4 bases and J shorter by 4 bases, with the junction holding 8 bases beyond the gene matches. The data stem from a study of T-cell reconstitution after alpha-beta-depleted transplantation in children (dated by TCRdb to the mid-2010s). Some background on the complete study: The study quantitatively tracked T-cell immune reconstitution after TCRalphabeta/CD19-depleted allogeneic hematopoietic cell transplantation in children using TCR repertoire profiling.

The investigation overall reported the following: The apparently early recovery of alphabetaT-cell counts about two months after transplant reportedly depended on only several hundred rapidly expanded clones that came from non-depleted graft cells. Over the following months the frequencies of hyperexpanded clones went down, and after one year T-cell counts and TCRbeta diversity were mostly credited to newly produced T cells. In some patients, high TCRbeta diversity at day 60 was attributed to recipient T cells and intrathymic progenitors that had survived conditioning.

Material: PBMCs, mostly from graft donor cells, obtained 180 days after TCRalphabeta/CD19-depleted stem cell transplant. The TCR comes from a female patient aged 2-10 years who had a stem cell transplant for aplastic anemia, so the T cells may come from the graft donor. The sequence links TRBV6-5 to TRBJ2-1; 12 bases in the junction line up with TRBD2. The nucleotide sequence is given as TGTGCCAGCAGTTCCGGACTAGCGGGGACGAGGTACAATGAGCAGTTCTTC. Translated, this is CASSSGLAGTRYNEQFF.